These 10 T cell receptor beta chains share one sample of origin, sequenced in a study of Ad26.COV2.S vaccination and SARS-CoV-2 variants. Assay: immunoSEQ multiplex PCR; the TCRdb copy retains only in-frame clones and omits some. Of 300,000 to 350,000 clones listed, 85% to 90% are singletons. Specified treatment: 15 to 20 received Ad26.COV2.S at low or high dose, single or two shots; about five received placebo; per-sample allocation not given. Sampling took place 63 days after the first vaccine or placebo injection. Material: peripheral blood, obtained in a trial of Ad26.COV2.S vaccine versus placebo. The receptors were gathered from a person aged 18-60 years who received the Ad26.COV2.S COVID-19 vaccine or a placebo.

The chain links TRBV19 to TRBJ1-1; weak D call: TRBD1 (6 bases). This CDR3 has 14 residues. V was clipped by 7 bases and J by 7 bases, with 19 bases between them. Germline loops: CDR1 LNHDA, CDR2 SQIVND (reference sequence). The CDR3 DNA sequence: TGTGCCAGTATGTTGGTGGGGGCGAAGGGTGAAGCTTTCTTT. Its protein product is CASMLVGAKGEAFF.

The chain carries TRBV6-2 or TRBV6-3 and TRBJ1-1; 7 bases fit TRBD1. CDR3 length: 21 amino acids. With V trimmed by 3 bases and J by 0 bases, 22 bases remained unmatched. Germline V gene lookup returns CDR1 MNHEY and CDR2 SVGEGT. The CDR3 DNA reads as TGTGCCAGCAGTTATTCTCCCAAAAGAAGCCGGGACAGACATATGAACACTGAAGCTTTCTTT. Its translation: CASSYSPKRSRDRHMNTEAFF.

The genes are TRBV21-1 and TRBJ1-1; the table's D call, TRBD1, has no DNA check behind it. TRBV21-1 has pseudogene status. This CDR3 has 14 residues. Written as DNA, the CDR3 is TGTGCCAGCAGCATAAGACAGCTGAACACTGAAGCTTTCTTT. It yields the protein CASSIRQLNTEAFF.

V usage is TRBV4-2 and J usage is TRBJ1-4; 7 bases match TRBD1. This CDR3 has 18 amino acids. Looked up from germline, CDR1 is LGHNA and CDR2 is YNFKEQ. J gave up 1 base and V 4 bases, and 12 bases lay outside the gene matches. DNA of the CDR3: TGTGCCAGCAGCCTATCGGCGACAGGGCCCAGAACTAATGAAAAACTGTTTTTT. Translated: CASSLSATGPRTNEKLFF.

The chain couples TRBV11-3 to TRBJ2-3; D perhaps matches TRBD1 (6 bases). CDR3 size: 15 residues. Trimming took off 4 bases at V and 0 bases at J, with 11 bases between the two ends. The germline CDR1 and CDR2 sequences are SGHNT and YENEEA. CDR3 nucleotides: TGTGCCAGCAGCTGGGACAATTACAGCACAGATACGCAGTATTTT. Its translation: CASSWDNYSTDTQYF. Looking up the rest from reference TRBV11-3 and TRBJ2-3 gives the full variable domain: EAGVVQSPRYKIIEKKQPVAFWCNPISGHNTLYWYLQNLGQGPELLIRYENEEAVDDSQLPKDRFSAERLKGVDSTLKIQPAELGDSAVYLCASSWDNYSTDTQYFGPGTRLTVL.

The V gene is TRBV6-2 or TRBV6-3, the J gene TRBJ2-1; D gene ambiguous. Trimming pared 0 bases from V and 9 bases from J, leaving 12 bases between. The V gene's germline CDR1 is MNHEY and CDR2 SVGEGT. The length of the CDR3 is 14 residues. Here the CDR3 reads CASSYSTLVIEQFF. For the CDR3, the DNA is TGTGCCAGCAGTTACTCGACTCTAGTTATTGAGCAGTTCTTC.

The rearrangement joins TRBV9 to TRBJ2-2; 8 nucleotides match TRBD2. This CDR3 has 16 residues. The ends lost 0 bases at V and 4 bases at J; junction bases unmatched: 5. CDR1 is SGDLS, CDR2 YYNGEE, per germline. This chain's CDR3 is CASSVASGPGTGELFF. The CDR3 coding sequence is TGTGCCAGCAGCGTAGCTAGCGGGCCGGGCACCGGGGAGCTGTTTTTT.

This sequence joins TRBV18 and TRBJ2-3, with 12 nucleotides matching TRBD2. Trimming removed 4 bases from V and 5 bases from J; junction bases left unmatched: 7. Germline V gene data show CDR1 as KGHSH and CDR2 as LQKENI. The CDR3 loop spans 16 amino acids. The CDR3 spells CASSHRPGLAGDTQYF. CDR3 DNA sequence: TGTGCCAGCTCACATCGTCCGGGACTAGCGGGAGATACGCAGTATTTT. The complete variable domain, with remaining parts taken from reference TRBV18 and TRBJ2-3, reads NAGVMQNPRHLVRRRGQEARLRCSPMKGHSHVYWYRQLPEEGLKFMVYLQKENIIDESGMPKERFSAEFPKEGPSILRIQQVVRGDSAAYFCASSHRPGLAGDTQYFGPGTRLTVL.

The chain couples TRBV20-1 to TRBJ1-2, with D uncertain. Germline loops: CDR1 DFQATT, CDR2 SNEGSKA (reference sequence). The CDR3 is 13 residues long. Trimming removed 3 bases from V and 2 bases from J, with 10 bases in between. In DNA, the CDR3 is TGCAGTGCTAGTGAGGTCAGCAACTATGGCTACACCTTC. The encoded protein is CSASEVSNYGYTF.

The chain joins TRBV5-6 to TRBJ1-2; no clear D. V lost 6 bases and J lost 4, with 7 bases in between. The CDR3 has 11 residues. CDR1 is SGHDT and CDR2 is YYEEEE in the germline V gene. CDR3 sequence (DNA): TGTGCCAGCATGTCGGCCTATGGCTACACCTTC. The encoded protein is CASMSAYGYTF.